The sequence of this T cell receptor beta chain was determined in a study of T-cell memory formation after mild COVID-19. General observations from the study: There were some responding clones in pre-infection memory, which suggested that cross-reactive memory had joined. There was a balanced CD4/CD8 profile in clones contracting day 15 to 85, and later expanders leaned CD4+. What remained unconfirmed was the SARS-CoV-2 specificity of second-wave clones peaking on day 37.

This clonotype was detected only a few times. Its antigen is not identified. CDR1 and CDR2 from the germline V gene are KGHSH and LQKENI. V was trimmed by 3 bases and J by 8 bases, leaving 10 bases between them. This CDR3 contains 12 residues. TCRdb reprocessed the 5' RACE reads via MiXCR and lists one record per CDR3 protein. This sample has 150,000 or so distinct CDR3 sequences, with roughly 31% found just once. The V gene is TRBV18, the J gene TRBJ1-1; D is possibly TRBD1 (5 bases). The sequence derives from an adult woman who had mild COVID-19 (a few samples of this study predate the infection). Cell type and time point are not known. Input material: PBMCs or a T cell subset sorted from them (not recorded which). The DNA of the CDR3 is TGTGCCAGCTCACCGTCAGGGTTAGAAGCTTTCTTT. This codes for CASSPSGLEAFF.